The T cell receptor (beta chain) described here comes from a study of regulatory T cells in long-lasting Graves disease. Study findings and constraints: TCR diversity was lower in persistent Graves' patients than in newly diagnosed ones. Sample size, which was small, may have reduced accuracy.

Libraries of TCR beta came from iRepertoire HTBI primers plus Arm-PCR of CDR3 regions. Original processing methods: Samples jointly harbored 55 to 75 TRBV and about 14 TRBJ segments. TCRdb reprocessed the multiplex PCR reads with MiXCR, giving one entry per CDR3 protein. None of the V and J calls come from the authors' own analysis; TCRdb made them. In the table there are about 310,000 distinct CDR3 sequences, 18% of which are singletons. This sample's time point: newly diagnosed GD, antithyroid drugs for less than 3 months. Isolated PBMC RNA provided the starting material for the TCR library. An endocrinology department in Xi'an, China, supplied the patients. The CDR3 has 20 residues. V was pared by 3 bases and J by 3 bases, with 13 bases of the junction left unmatched. Germline assignment: CDR1 LGHNT and CDR2 FRNRAP. A note on this clonotype: Its antigen is unknown.

The V call is TRBV12-5, the J call TRBJ2-2; 13 positions agree with TRBD2. The sequenced sample was peripheral blood mononuclear cells (PBMCs), obtained at new diagnosis, from a patient treated with antithyroid drugs. The source is a female donor with Graves disease. In DNA, the CDR3 is TGTGCTAGTGGTTTAGTACTACTAGCGGGAGGGCCGCTGGACACCGGGGAGCTGTTTTTT. Protein sequence: CASGLVLLAGGPLDTGELFF.